This T cell receptor beta chain was identified during a study of blood T cell repertoires in COVID-19. Study at large: COVID-19 samples collected from the United States, Italy and Spain covered acute and convalescent phases.

For this clone: At one end the junction does not follow the germline gene, possibly because of a read error.

This CDR3 region has 16 residues. Germline-derived CDR1 and CDR2 are LGHDT and YNNKEL (reference sequence). Clones were read by immunoSEQ multiplex PCR, and TCRdb kept only the in-frame ones, dropping some. The sample carries 200,000 or so clones, roughly 80% recorded once. All enrollees were about 18 to 100 years old and from roughly 26 US areas. Exposed volunteers were people who met a COVID-19 case within 2 weeks before study entry. Sequenced material: PBMCs or T cells enriched from blood (not recorded which). The V call is TRBV3-1 (or the pseudogene TRBV3-2), the J call TRBJ1-6, with 7 bases lining up with TRBD1. The receptor was isolated from a woman in her fifties or sixties who had been exposed to COVID-19. CDR3 sequence: CASRQGDSGWNSPLHF. CDR3 DNA sequence: TGTGCCAGCAGGCAAGGGGACAGCGGTTGGAATTCACCCCTCCACTTT.